Presented here are 28 T cell receptor beta chains from one specimen sequenced in a study of T cells expressing NK-cell markers. TCRdb reprocessed the 5' RACE reads; each CDR3 protein has one entry and no DNA is given. This sample's table has 140,000 to 150,000 distinct CDR3 sequences. Source material: blood T cells: a sorted CD56 or NKG2C T cell subset, CD4+ or CD8+ T cells, or bulk PBMC T cells (not recorded which). These receptors were taken from a man between 18 and 29 years old in good health.

The chain combines TRBV27 with TRBJ2-5; without DNA, the TCRdb call of TRBD2 cannot be checked. The CDR3 is made up of 19 amino acids. Germline V gene sequence: CDR1 MNHEY, CDR2 SMNVEV (reference sequence). The CDR3: CASSLSSGLAGAHQETQYF.

The chain has TRBV7-9 and TRBJ2-1; no DNA is available, so the TRBD1 call from TCRdb remains unchecked. The CDR3 has 17 amino acids. Germline V gives CDR1 SEHNR, CDR2 FQNEAQ (reference sequence). The CDR3: CASSLVTGSRSYNEQFF.

The chain has TRBV28 and TRBJ2-1; checking the TCRdb D call of TRBD1 is not possible without DNA. Germline V gene data show CDR1 as MDHEN and CDR2 as SYDVKM. The CDR3 totals 14 residues. The CDR3 loop reads CASSRIGAGDEQFF.

The chain carries TRBV11-2 and TRBJ2-3; TCRdb proposes TRBD2, but this gene call is untestable without DNA. CDR3 length: 20 residues. Germline CDR1 reads SGHAT; CDR2 reads FQNNGV. The CDR3 is CASSLMIGSDPGRSTDTQYF.

The rearrangement links TRBV4-1 to TRBJ1-1; the D call of TRBD1 rests on TCRdb alone, since no DNA is present to check it. The germline CDR1 and CDR2 sequences are MGHRA and YSYEKL. The CDR3 sequence is 14 residues long. CDR3: CASSLSGVDTEAFF.

This chain joins TRBV19 and TRBJ2-1; the D call of TRBD1 rests on TCRdb alone, since no DNA is present to check it. This CDR3 has 15 amino acids. The germline CDR1 and CDR2 sequences are LNHDA and SQIVND (reference sequence). The CDR3 loop reads CASSVRQGSYNEQFF.

The V gene is TRBV20-1, the J gene TRBJ2-6. The CDR3 has 14 amino acids. Germline V lookup: CDR1 DFQATT, CDR2 SNEGSKA (reference sequence). The CDR3 is CSAPDPLGANVLTF.

The chain combines TRBV3-1 with TRBJ2-7. The CDR3 consists of 15 residues. Germline lookup yields CDR1 LGHDT and CDR2 YNNKEL (reference sequence). The CDR3 region is CASSPLAGTSYEQYF.

The gene calls are TRBV18 and TRBJ2-5; TCRdb reports TRBD2, a call that lacks DNA to check it against. The V gene's germline CDR1 is KGHSH and CDR2 LQKENI. The CDR3 totals 15 residues. The CDR3 region is CASSRRDSRSETQYF.

The chain uses TRBV18 and TRBJ1-5. Germline V CDR1 and CDR2: KGHSH, LQKENI. CDR3 length equals 15 residues. CDR3 loop: CASSPPGLEGQPQHF. The entire variable domain, with the rest obtained from reference TRBV18 and TRBJ1-5, is as follows: NAGVMQNPRHLVRRRGQEARLRCSPMKGHSHVYWYRQLPEEGLKFMVYLQKENIIDESGMPKERFSAEFPKEGPSILRIQQVVRGDSAAYFCASSPPGLEGQPQHFGDGTRLSIL.

The rearrangement joins TRBV15 to TRBJ2-3; TCRdb reports TRBD1, a call that lacks DNA to check it against. Germline V gene lookup returns CDR1 LNHNV and CDR2 YYDKDF (reference sequence). The CDR3 totals 16 residues. This CDR3 reads CATSSGTMSSTDTQYF. Full variable domain (remainder filled in from reference TRBV15 and TRBJ2-3): DAMVIQNPRYQVTQFGKPVTLSCSQTLNHNVMYWYQQKSSQAPKLLFHYYDKDFNNEADTPDNFQSRRPNTSFCFLDIRSPGLGDTAMYLCATSSGTMSSTDTQYFGPGTRLTVL.

CDR3 sequence: CATRGQGTGDNEQYF. The chain couples TRBV24-1 to TRBJ2-7; TCRdb's D call of TRBD1 is untestable without DNA. This CDR3 is 15 amino acids long. CDR1 and CDR2 (germline): KGHDR, SFDVKD.

The genes are TRBV27 and TRBJ2-1; the D call from TCRdb, TRBD2, cannot be confirmed without DNA. The CDR3 is made up of 14 amino acids. Germline CDR1 is MNHEY and CDR2 is SMNVEV (reference sequence). Here the CDR3 reads CASRSGGPRNEQFF.

The rearrangement links TRBV4-1 to TRBJ2-5. Germline V gene lookup returns CDR1 MGHRA and CDR2 YSYEKL. The CDR3 totals 16 residues. The CDR3 loop reads CASSQVGVLVQETQYF.

The chain joins TRBV27 to TRBJ2-3; TCRdb's assignment of TRBD2 cannot be checked, as there is no DNA. There are 14 residues in the CDR3. CDR1 MNHEY and CDR2 SMNVEV come from the germline V gene (reference sequence). The CDR3 region is CATKDWRARDTQYF.

V is TRBV12-3 or TRBV12-4 and J is TRBJ2-3; the D gene TCRdb calls, TRBD1, cannot be checked with no DNA. This CDR3 contains 16 residues. CDR3 amino acids: CASSSPLDTRPDTQYF.

This chain uses TRBV6-1 with TRBJ1-5. Germline CDR1 reads MNHNS; CDR2 reads SASEGT. This CDR3 region has 12 residues. The CDR3 reads CASSEAGQPQHF.

The rearrangement joins TRBV4-3 to TRBJ2-3; there is no DNA to check the TCRdb D call of TRBD2. In germline, CDR1 is LGHNA, CDR2 YSLEER. This CDR3 is built from 16 residues. The CDR3 loop reads CASSPRLAGSTDTQYF.

The V and J genes are TRBV20-1 and TRBJ1-6; TCRdb's D gene call, TRBD1, goes unchecked for lack of DNA. The germline CDR1 and CDR2 sequences are DFQATT and SNEGSKA (reference sequence). This CDR3 contains 21 residues. CDR3 region: CSARERDTIGPVGSYNSPLHF.

The genes are TRBV7-9 and TRBJ2-7; TCRdb proposes TRBD2, but this gene call is untestable without DNA. The length of the CDR3 is 12 residues. The V gene's germline CDR1 is SEHNR and CDR2 FQNEAQ (reference sequence). The CDR3 here is CASIGTSYEQYF.

This chain links TRBV7-9 with TRBJ2-1. The germline gives CDR1 SEHNR, CDR2 FQNEAQ (reference sequence). This CDR3 spans 14 amino acids. CDR3: CASSPPTQVDEQFF.

V usage is TRBV29-1 and J usage is TRBJ2-5; TCRdb picks TRBD1, but there is no DNA to check that call. Germline assignment: CDR1 SQVTM and CDR2 ANQGSEA. This CDR3 region has 17 residues. The CDR3 protein is CSVEPPDTGAWGETQYF.

The chain employs TRBV12-3 or TRBV12-4 and TRBJ2-1; TCRdb selects TRBD2, and the lack of DNA leaves this call unchecked. CDR3 length equals 15 residues. CDR3 region: CASSLGGGRANEQFF.

The rearrangement joins TRBV19 to TRBJ2-1; TCRdb designates TRBD1, a call that cannot be tested without DNA. CDR3 length: 18 amino acids. Germline-derived CDR1 and CDR2 are LNHDA and SQIVND (reference sequence). The CDR3 loop reads CASTGGILARSSYNEQFF.

This chain links TRBV27 with TRBJ2-1; the D call of TRBD1 rests on TCRdb alone, since no DNA is present to check it. CDR1 is MNHEY, CDR2 SMNVEV, per germline (reference sequence). The CDR3 consists of 15 residues. Here the CDR3 reads CASSLSGTGLDEQFF.

V and J are TRBV29-1 and TRBJ1-4; as DNA is missing, the TRBD1 call by TCRdb cannot be tested. The CDR3 consists of 14 residues. Germline lookup yields CDR1 SQVTM and CDR2 ANQGSEA. CDR3: CSVNIKGGNEKLFF.

V and J are TRBV20-1 and TRBJ2-2; no DNA is available, so the TRBD1 call from TCRdb remains unchecked. Germline loops: CDR1 DFQATT, CDR2 SNEGSKA (reference sequence). The CDR3 spans 16 residues. CDR3 region: CSARPELAGQGGELFF.

The rearrangement joins TRBV29-1 to TRBJ2-7; the TCRdb D gene call, TRBD2, has no DNA to confirm it. Germline CDR1 SQVTM, CDR2 ANQGSEA. This CDR3 spans 13 amino acids. The CDR3 sequence is CSVGGSGRWEQYF.